A selection of T cell receptor beta chains follows, all from one sample in a study of blood T cell repertoires in COVID-19. TCRdb's copy holds only in-frame clones and misses some; the assay was immunoSEQ multiplex PCR. The profile shows about 200,000 clones, around 85% of them singletons. The material sequenced was peripheral blood. These receptors were collected from a woman aged 70-85 years with acute or convalescent COVID-19. The CDR3 runs from the conserved cysteine through the conserved F or W. Fields, in order: clone size, CDR3 length, V gene, J gene, D gene, CDR3 DNA, CDR3 protein. D genes are given only for firm matches. Not every row has a clone size; where given, it reads once, few, many or a size class.

NA	16	TRBV5-4	TRBJ2-2	TRBD1	TGTGCCAGCAGCTTGGAACAGGGGGTTTACACCGGGGAGCTGTTTTTT	CASSLEQGVYTGELFF
NA	14	TRBV10-1	TRBJ2-1	TRBD1	TGCGCCAGCAGCTTAACAGGGGCGGTCAATGAGCAGTTCTTC	CASSLTGAVNEQFF
NA	16	TRBV19	TRBJ1-5	TRBD1	TGTGCCAGTAGTATTGGTGGGACAGTAAGCAATCAGCCCCAGCATTTT	CASSIGGTVSNQPQHF
NA	16	TRBV27	TRBJ2-3	TRBD2	TGTGCCAGCAGTTCAGCGGGAGGGCACGAGGGGGATACGCAGTATTTT	CASSSAGGHEGDTQYF
NA	16	TRBV5-1	TRBJ2-2	TRBD2	TGCGCCAGCAGCTTGGGACTAGCGCCGAACACCGGGGAGCTGTTTTTT	CASSLGLAPNTGELFF
once	15	TRBV15	TRBJ1-1	NA	TGTGCCACCAGCTCTTATTCCGAGGGAGGGCCTGAAGCTTTCTTT	CATSSYSEGGPEAFF
once	14	TRBV5-1	TRBJ1-6	NA	TGCGCCAGCAAGGGGGAAGGCTATAATTCACCCCTCCACTTT	CASKGEGYNSPLHF
NA	15	TRBV7-2	TRBJ1-1	NA	TGTGCCAGCAGCTTAGAGACAGGAGCGAACACTGAAGCTTTCTTT	CASSLETGANTEAFF
NA	13	TRBV6-4	TRBJ1-2	TRBD1	TGTGCCAGCAGTGCGGACAGGGGCTATGGCTACACCTTC	CASSADRGYGYTF
NA	12	TRBV5-1	TRBJ2-7	NA	TGCGCCAGCAGCGCCGGGTCCTACGAGCAGTACTTC	CASSAGSYEQYF
NA	14	TRBV28	TRBJ1-2	NA	TGTGCCAGCAGTTTACCCAGGGACACCTATGGCTACACCTTC	CASSLPRDTYGYTF
once	18	TRBV7-2	TRBJ2-1	TRBD2	TGTGCCAGCAGCTCCTTTAGGGCTAGCGGACTCCTTTACAATGAGCAGTTCTTC	CASSSFRASGLLYNEQFF
NA	16	TRBV7-7	TRBJ2-2	TRBD2	TGTGCTAGCAGCTTTGGGACTAGCGGGGCCACCGGGGAGCTGTTTTTT	CASSFGTSGATGELFF
few	13	TRBV7-3	TRBJ1-1	TRBD1	TGTGCCAGCAGAGACGGGACAGGGAACCCAGCTTTCTTT	CASRDGTGNPAFF
NA	15	TRBV28	TRBJ1-1	TRBD1	TGTGCCAGCAGTTTAGGACAGACAGGGTCGACTGAAGCTTTCTTT	CASSLGQTGSTEAFF
NA	18	TRBV10-3	TRBJ2-3	NA	TGTGCTGCCTCCTCAGGGCTAGATCGGAGATCTAGCACAGATACGCAGTATTTT	CAASSGLDRRSSTDTQYF
NA	16	TRBV7-2	TRBJ1-1	TRBD1	TGTGCCAGCACTCAGTCTGGGGGACAGATGAACACTGAAGCTTTCTTT	CASTQSGGQMNTEAFF
NA	13	TRBV12-5	TRBJ1-2	TRBD1	TGTGCTAGTGGCCCGGGACAGAGCTATGGCTACACCTTC	CASGPGQSYGYTF
NA	15	TRBV2	TRBJ2-3	TRBD2	TGTGCCAGCAGCGGTGGACTAGCCGCCACAGATACGCAGTATTTT	CASSGGLAATDTQYF
NA	15	TRBV28	TRBJ2-7	TRBD2	TGTGCCAGCAGTTCACTAGCGACTTTATCCTACGAGCAGTACTTC	CASSSLATLSYEQYF
NA	13	TRBV3-1/TRBV3-2	TRBJ1-6	NA	TGTGCCAGCAGCCAAACGGGGAATTCACCCCTCCACTTT	CASSQTGNSPLHF
NA	15	TRBV14	TRBJ1-1	TRBD1	TGTGCCAGCAGCCAGGACAGGGGGCCGAGGACTGAAGCTTTCTTT	CASSQDRGPRTEAFF
few	13	TRBV7-2	TRBJ1-5	NA	TGTGCCAGCAGCTTAATGGGCTGGCAGCCCCAGCATTTT	CASSLMGWQPQHF
NA	16	TRBV5-1	TRBJ1-1	TRBD1	TGCGCCAGCAGCTTTGCCCCAGGGGGCGGGAACACTGAAGCTTTCTTT	CASSFAPGGGNTEAFF
NA	15	TRBV18	TRBJ1-3	TRBD1	TGTGCCAGCTCGCCGGGACAGGGGATTGGAAACACCATATATTTT	CASSPGQGIGNTIYF
NA	15	TRBV19	TRBJ2-2	NA	TGTGCCAGTAAACAACCTGTTTCTGTCCCCGGGGAGCTGTTTTTT	CASKQPVSVPGELFF